The sequence of this T cell receptor (beta chain) was determined in a study of T cell responses to AZD1222 COVID-19 vaccine. Profiled with immunoSEQ multiplex PCR; TCRdb holds only in-frame clones, not every one. The table includes over 100,000 clones, 89% detected once. This CDR3 spans 13 amino acids. The V gene lost 2 bases and the J gene lost 4 bases, with 5 bases spanning the gap. The V gene's germline CDR1 is SNHLY and CDR2 FYNNEI. V is TRBV2 and J is TRBJ2-2, with TRBD1 as a possible D gene (5 bases). The sample in question was peripheral blood, obtained on day 0 of AZD1222 vaccination. The sequence came from an adult in good health. Here the CDR3 reads CASSEQGTGELFF. Written as DNA, the CDR3 is TGTGCCAGCAGTGAACAGGGCACCGGGGAGCTGTTTTTT.